The clone carrying this TCR beta chain was seen a single time. These data originate in a study of blood T cell repertoires in COVID-19. In the study overall: Both acute and convalescent COVID-19 samples were obtained from the United States, Italy and Spain. Nucleic acid was either cDNA or gDNA, and it came from T cells, B-cell-depleted T cells, or PBMCs.

The CDR3 totals 19 residues. CDR1 LNHDA and CDR2 SQIVND come from the germline V gene (reference sequence). J gave up 2 bases and V 3 bases, and 18 bases lay outside the gene matches. In terms of age and location, participants ranged from roughly 18 to 90 years and lived in about 25 US areas. Data came from immunoSEQ multiplex PCR; TCRdb stores just in-frame clones and leaves some out. The table shows roughly 200,000 clones, with roughly 82% occurring only once. The V and J genes are TRBV19 and TRBJ1-1; TRBD1 agrees at 7 bases. The sequenced sample was PBMCs or T cells enriched from blood (not recorded which). The sequence was obtained from a woman between 25 and 40 years old who had recovered from COVID-19. As DNA, the CDR3 is TGTGCCAGTAGTATTGCCCGGACAGGACAGGACACGGTAAACACTGAAGCTTTCTTT. Amino acid sequence: CASSIARTGQDTVNTEAFF.